Given below is one T cell receptor (beta chain) in context. The length of the CDR3 is 13 residues. The V segment lost 10 bases and the J segment 8 bases; nucleotides outside the gene matches: 11. Germline V gene lookup returns CDR1 MDHEN and CDR2 SYDVKM. Sequenced by immunoSEQ multiplex PCR; TCRdb stores in-frame clones only, minus some. The repertoire includes roughly 50,000 clones, more than 75% of them detected once, and around 1.1% sits in the top ten. This entry comes from a study of cytomegalovirus exposure and HLA in healthy donors. The clonotype was recovered from a man aged 18 to 29 in good health and CMV-seronegative. Specimen: PBMCs. V and J are TRBV28 and TRBJ1-2, with 9 bases that match TRBD1. The CDR3 sequence: CATLPGQGSGYTF. CDR3 sequence (DNA): TGTGCCACCCTACCGGGACAGGGAAGCGGCTACACCTTC.